These 17 T cell receptor beta chains came from one sample sequenced in a study of cytomegalovirus exposure and HLA in healthy donors. Primers for the PCR totalled 60 Vbeta and 13 Jbeta. Method: immunoSEQ multiplex PCR; TCRdb's copy keeps in-frame clones and lacks some. The table has under 300,000 clones, 92% seen once. Material for sequencing was PBMCs. These receptors were collected from a girl aged 2 to 9 in good health and CMV-seronegative.

The J gene is TRBJ1-1, the V gene TRBV6-5; D is perhaps TRBD1 (5 bases). The ends were cut back, 0 bases at V and 4 bases at J, with 12 bases in the middle. Germline values: CDR1 MNHEY, CDR2 SVGAGI. CDR3 length equals 15 residues. The CDR3 loop is CASSYSPGGGTEAFF. In DNA form, the CDR3 reads TGTGCCAGCAGTTACTCTCCCGGGGGGGGCACTGAAGCTTTCTTT.

The chain uses TRBV6-1 and TRBJ2-6, with a tentative D call TRBD1 (5 bases). The CDR3 covers 15 residues. Trimming took 7 bases from V and 1 from J, leaving 11 bases between them. Germline V gives CDR1 MNHNS, CDR2 SASEGT. The CDR3 coding sequence is TGTGCCAGCAAAAGGGGAAGTTCTGGGGCCAACGTCCTGACTTTC. It yields the protein CASKRGSSGANVLTF.

Turning to this clone: One end of the junction does not line up with germline, which may come from a read error. This chain uses TRBV2 with TRBJ2-3; 7 positions match TRBD2. Germline lookup yields CDR1 SNHLY and CDR2 FYNNEI. The CDR3 loop spans 13 amino acids. The CDR3: CASREAGRETQYF. CDR3 sequence (DNA): TGTGCCAGCAGGGAAGCGGGGAGAGAAACGCAGTATTTT.

A single count supports this clone. The gene calls are TRBV5-1 and TRBJ2-7, with D tentatively TRBD1 (6 bases). This CDR3 comprises 15 residues. V dropped 0 bases and J dropped 2 bases, with 12 bases sitting between them. Per the germline V gene, CDR1 is SGHRS and CDR2 is YFSETQ. The CDR3 loop reads CASSLVRDTTYEQYF. CDR3 DNA: TGCGCCAGCAGCTTGGTCCGGGACACCACCTACGAGCAGTACTTC.

The V call is TRBV21-1, the J call TRBJ2-5; the table's D call, TRBD2, has no DNA check behind it. TRBV21-1 is labeled a pseudogene. The length of the CDR3 is 19 residues. The CDR3, as DNA: TGTGCCAGCCCCGGCGGGGAAGGCGTTAGCGGGATGTACCAAGAGACCCAGTACTTC. Translation gives CASPGGEGVSGMYQETQYF.

The chain combines TRBV6-6 with TRBJ1-1; D gene ambiguous. The V end was cut by 2 bases, the J end by 0 bases, with 7 bases between. The CDR3 runs 14 residues. Germline lookup yields CDR1 MNHNY and CDR2 SVGAGI (reference sequence). The DNA for the CDR3 is TGTGCCAGCAGTTACCGGTCACTGAACACTGAAGCTTTCTTT. Translation: CASSYRSLNTEAFF.

This chain uses TRBV21-1 with TRBJ2-7; the DNA was not used to check the table's D call, TRBD1. TRBV21-1 is annotated as a pseudogene. This CDR3 is built from 14 residues. In nucleotides, the CDR3 is TGTGCCAGCAGGCCCAACAGGGTGCCCTACGAGCAGTACTTC. Its translation: CASRPNRVPYEQYF.

V and J are TRBV11-2 and TRBJ2-1, with 7 bases identical to TRBD2. J lost 4 bases, V lost 2 bases, and 5 bases had no gene match. Germline V lookup: CDR1 SGHAT, CDR2 FQNNGV. The CDR3 totals 15 residues. CDR3 DNA sequence: TGTGCCAGCAGCTTAAGGCTAGCGGAATACAATGAGCAGTTCTTC. Residues: CASSLRLAEYNEQFF.

About this clone itself: The same CDR3 can be traced to other DNA sequences in this sample. The V and J genes are TRBV5-6 and TRBJ2-7; TRBD2 agrees at 13 bases. CDR3 length equals 19 residues. Trimming took 3 bases from V and 0 from J; bases not matched to a gene: 12. Germline V CDR1 and CDR2: SGHDT, YYEEEE. CDR3 sequence: CASSSPGLAGPKSSYEQYF. Here the CDR3 DNA reads TGTGCCAGCAGCTCACCGGGACTAGCGGGACCAAAGAGCTCCTACGAGCAGTACTTC.

The chain joins TRBV19 to TRBJ2-7, with 8 bases matching TRBD1. After removal of 6 bases from V and 1 base from J, the junction contained 8 bases not matched to a gene. The CDR3 spans 15 residues. Per the germline V gene, CDR1 is LNHDA and CDR2 is SQIVND (reference sequence). CDR3 nucleotides: TGTGCCAGTAGCTCGGGACAGGACTATTCCTACGAGCAGTACTTC. This sequence encodes CASSSGQDYSYEQYF.

The chain employs TRBV15 and TRBJ2-7; TRBD2 is a possible D gene (5 bases). CDR1 is LNHNV, CDR2 YYDKDF, per germline (reference sequence). The CDR3 length is 17 residues. The V and J ends lost 6 bases and 0 bases respectively, with 21 bases between them. CDR3 region: CATSTAGNIPSSYEQYF. CDR3 sequence (DNA): TGTGCCACCAGTACCGCGGGCAATATCCCGAGCTCCTACGAGCAGTACTTC.

The chain couples TRBV30 to TRBJ1-3; D gene ambiguous. CDR1 and CDR2 from the germline V gene are GTSNPN and SVGIG (reference sequence). This CDR3 region has 15 residues. The germline V and J ends were trimmed by 4 bases and 3 bases, with 16 bases remaining between them. CDR3 in amino acids: CAWIPAGAHGNTIYF. The DNA for the CDR3 is TGTGCCTGGATTCCCGCGGGTGCTCATGGAAACACCATATATTTT.

V usage is TRBV7-2 and J usage is TRBJ2-1, with TRBD1 identical over 10 bases. This CDR3 comprises 16 residues. Trimming removed 11 bases from V and 4 bases from J; junction bases left unmatched: 14. CDR1 and CDR2 (germline): SGHTA, FQGNSA. CDR3 in amino acids: CALPLLTGGIYNEQFF. Written as DNA, the CDR3 is TGTGCCCTTCCTCTACTGACAGGGGGCATTTACAATGAGCAGTTCTTC.

This chain joins TRBV27 and TRBJ2-2; the match to TRBD1 covers 7 bases. Germline trimming cut 2 bases from V and 8 bases from J; bases unmatched to any gene: 8. This CDR3 is 15 amino acids long. Germline CDR1 and CDR2: MNHEY and SMNVEV (reference sequence). CDR3 loop: CASSLRAGGFGELFF. In DNA, the CDR3 is TGTGCCAGCAGTTTAAGGGCAGGGGGTTTTGGGGAGCTGTTTTTT.

The chain employs TRBV27 and TRBJ1-2; no clear D gene. Between the trimmed V and J ends, which lost 5 bases and 4 bases, there was a span of 17 bases. Germline lookup yields CDR1 MNHEY and CDR2 SMNVEV (reference sequence). This CDR3 region has 15 residues. The CDR3 loop is CASSLLGERGYGYTF. Written as DNA, the CDR3 is TGTGCCAGCAGTCTCCTCGGAGAACGGGGCTATGGCTACACCTTC.

This chain links TRBV5-5 with TRBJ1-4; 7 bases agree with TRBD1. Looked up from germline, CDR1 is SGHKS and CDR2 is YYEKEE (reference sequence). V shed 4 bases and J 2 bases; nucleotides not matched to a gene: 5. This CDR3 spans 15 amino acids. The CDR3: CASSPEGATNEKLFF. The CDR3 DNA follows: TGTGCCAGCAGCCCGGAGGGGGCGACTAATGAAAAACTGTTTTTT.

The chain carries TRBV6-1 and TRBJ1-4; D might be TRBD1 (6 bases). Germline V lookup: CDR1 MNHNS, CDR2 SASEGT. Trimming shortened V by 1 base and J by 8 bases, and 11 bases separated the two germline ends. The CDR3 has 14 amino acids. In DNA form, the CDR3 reads TGTGCCAGCAGTGAAGGCCTTAGGGGGGAAAAACTGTTTTTT. Translating gives CASSEGLRGEKLFF.